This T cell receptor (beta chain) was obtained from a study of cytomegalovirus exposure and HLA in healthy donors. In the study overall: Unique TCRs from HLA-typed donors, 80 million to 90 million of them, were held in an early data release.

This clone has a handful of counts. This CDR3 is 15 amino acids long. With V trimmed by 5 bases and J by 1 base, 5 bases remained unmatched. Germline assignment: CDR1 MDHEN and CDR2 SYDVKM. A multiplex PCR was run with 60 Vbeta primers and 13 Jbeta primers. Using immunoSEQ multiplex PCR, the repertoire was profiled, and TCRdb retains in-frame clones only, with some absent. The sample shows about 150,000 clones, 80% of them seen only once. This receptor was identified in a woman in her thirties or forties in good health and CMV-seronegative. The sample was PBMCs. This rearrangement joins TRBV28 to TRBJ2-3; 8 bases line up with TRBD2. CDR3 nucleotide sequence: TGTGCCAGCAGTGAGCGGGAGTCTGGCACAGATACGCAGTATTTT. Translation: CASSERESGTDTQYF.